The 32 T cell receptor beta chains below come from one sample, sequenced in a study of blood T cell repertoires in COVID-19 (dated by TCRdb to between 2020 and 2021). Libraries were prepared through the immunoSEQ multiplex PCR assay. TCRdb obtained this table from immuneACCESS and retained in-frame rearrangements with V and J assigned. These tables miss some clones; where compared with another copy, unresolved V genes account for less than half of the shortfall, and the remainder is unexplained. This sample has approximately 200,000 clones in its table, and about four fifths of those were observed once. 1.3% of the sample belongs to the ten largest clones. Input material: PBMCs or T cells enriched from blood (not recorded which). The receptors shown here come from a woman aged 40 to 50 with acute COVID-19.

V and J are TRBV11-3 and TRBJ2-5; 12 bases agree with TRBD1. Germline trimming cut 3 bases from V and 2 bases from J; bases unmatched to any gene: 1. CDR1 is SGHNT, CDR2 YENEEA, per germline. CDR3 length equals 15 residues. The CDR3 DNA sequence: TGTGCCAGCAGCTTGGGACAGGGGGCGCAAGAGACCCAGTACTTC. The encoded protein is CASSLGQGAQETQYF.

The chain joins TRBV6-5 to TRBJ2-5, with D possibly TRBD2 on 6 matching bases. Germline lookup yields CDR1 MNHEY and CDR2 SVGAGI. V lost 9 bases and J 5 bases, leaving 13 bases between the germline ends. The length of the CDR3 is 12 residues. DNA of the CDR3: TGTGCCAGTAGAAGCGGGCAGGAGACCCAGTACTTC. This gives the protein CASRSGQETQYF.

The chain joins TRBV15 to TRBJ1-5, with a possible D match to TRBD1 (5 bases). Trimming removed 0 bases from V and 4 bases from J, with 16 bases in between. The CDR3 consists of 17 residues. The germline CDR1 and CDR2 sequences are LNHNV and YYDKDF (reference sequence). The chain's CDR3 is CATSREKGTGANQPQHF. CDR3 in DNA: TGTGCCACCAGCAGAGAAAAGGGCACAGGCGCTAATCAGCCCCAGCATTTT.

A note on this clone: The junction departs from the called germline gene at one end, perhaps through a read error. The chain couples TRBV11-2 to TRBJ2-6, with D possibly TRBD1 on 6 matching bases. Germline CDR1 is SGHAT and CDR2 is FQNNGV. CDR3 length equals 19 residues. CDR3 nucleotide sequence: TGTGCCAGCAGCCCCACCGGACAGCCTCCTGGGGCTGGGGCCAACGTCCCGACTTTC. Its protein product is CASSPTGQPPGAGANVPTF.

This chain uses TRBV5-1 with TRBJ2-7; a weak D match, TRBD2 (6 bases). Germline CDR1 is SGHRS and CDR2 is YFSETQ. The length of the CDR3 is 13 residues. V lost 4 bases, J lost 4 bases, and 12 bases lay in between. The CDR3 reads CASSGPGGYEQYF. The CDR3 nucleotides read TGCGCCAGCAGCGGGCCAGGAGGGTACGAGCAGTACTTC.

The chain carries TRBV6-5 and TRBJ2-7; maybe TRBD2 (5 bases). CDR1 MNHEY and CDR2 SVGAGI come from the germline V gene. This CDR3 is built from 13 residues. Trimming removed 6 bases from V and 3 bases from J, with 12 bases in between. CDR3 amino acids: CASSYRGNYEQYF. Written as DNA, the CDR3 is TGTGCCAGCAGCTACCGGGGTAACTACGAGCAGTACTTC.

V is TRBV19 and J is TRBJ2-1; D perhaps matches TRBD1 (6 bases). CDR1 is LNHDA, CDR2 SQIVND, per germline (reference sequence). There are 14 residues in the CDR3. With 7 bases removed from V and 4 bases from J, the gap between germline ends came to 14 bases. The CDR3 is CASTRGQKYNEQFF. As DNA, the CDR3 is TGTGCCAGTACCAGAGGACAGAAATACAATGAGCAGTTCTTC. Full variable domain (missing parts from reference TRBV19 and TRBJ2-1): DGGITQSPKYLFRKEGQNVTLSCEQNLNHDAMYWYRQDPGQGLRLIYYSQIVNDFQKGDIAEGYSVSREKKESFPLTVTSAQKNPTAFYLCASTRGQKYNEQFFGPGTRLTVL.

The chain's CDR3 is CASSQALIGLEQFF. DNA for the CDR3: TGCGCCAGCAGCCAAGCCCTTATCGGTCTTGAGCAGTTCTTC. The chain couples TRBV4-1 to TRBJ2-1; no definite D call. CDR1 MGHRA and CDR2 YSYEKL come from the germline V gene. This CDR3 has 14 amino acids. V was cut by 1 base and J by 9 bases, with 13 bases left in between.

This clone showed up just a few times. The same CDR3 arises from other DNA sequences in this sample as well. Written as DNA, the CDR3 is TGTGCCAGCAGTTTGGGGGGAGGGGGCAATCAGCCCCAGCATTTT. Translated, it gives CASSLGGGGNQPQHF. The V gene is TRBV28, the J gene TRBJ1-5; perhaps TRBD1 as D (5 bases). This CDR3 is 15 amino acids long. The germline CDR1 and CDR2 sequences are MDHEN and SYDVKM. V was cut by 3 bases and J by 2 bases, with 11 bases left in between. The entire variable domain, with the rest obtained from reference TRBV28 and TRBJ1-5, is as follows: DVKVTQSSRYLVKRTGEKVFLECVQDMDHENMFWYRQDPGLGLRLIYFSYDVKMKEKGDIPEGYSVSREKKERFSLILESASTNQTSMYLCASSLGGGGNQPQHFGDGTRLSIL.

V is TRBV6-5 and J is TRBJ1-1; D is unresolved. Germline V gene sequence: CDR1 MNHEY, CDR2 SVGAGI. The CDR3 is made up of 16 amino acids. V lost 2 bases to trimming and J lost 0 bases, with 13 bases between them. CDR3 region: CASSYGQAGLNTEAFF. Written as DNA, the CDR3 is TGTGCCAGCAGTTACGGGCAGGCTGGATTGAACACTGAAGCTTTCTTT.

This CDR3 is CASSLSPGTGRFESNSPLHF. The CDR3 region has the DNA TGTGCCAGCAGTTTATCCCCCGGGACAGGGAGGTTTGAGTCTAATTCACCCCTCCACTTT. The V and J genes are TRBV27 and TRBJ1-6; 9 nucleotides agree with TRBD1. This CDR3 has 20 amino acids. The V and J ends lost 0 bases and 6 bases, in that order; junction bases with no gene match: 15. Per the germline V gene, CDR1 is MNHEY and CDR2 is SMNVEV (reference sequence).

This sequence joins TRBV7-3 and TRBJ2-5; 7 bases agree with TRBD1. CDR1 is SGHTA, CDR2 FQGTGA, per germline. V lost 5 bases and J lost 1; bases outside the gene matches: 4. The CDR3 has 14 residues. The CDR3, as DNA: TGTGCCAGCAGCCAAACAGGGGCCCAAGAGACCCAGTACTTC. Amino acid sequence: CASSQTGAQETQYF.

The genes are TRBV30 and TRBJ1-1; D remains ambiguous. This CDR3 is built from 13 residues. V was pared by 0 bases and J by 7 bases, with 12 bases between. Germline V CDR1 and CDR2: GTSNPN, SVGIG (reference sequence). The DNA for the CDR3 is TGTGCCTGGAGTGTACGCGCGAGAGTTGAAGCTTTCTTT. It encodes CAWSVRARVEAFF.

This chain uses TRBV6-5 with TRBJ1-1; weak D call: TRBD1 (5 bases). The CDR3 is 12 residues long. V was shortened by 6 bases and J by 1 base, with 6 bases between the two germline ends. Germline lookup yields CDR1 MNHEY and CDR2 SVGAGI. CDR3 in amino acids: CASSTGNTEAFF. Here the CDR3 DNA reads TGTGCCAGCAGCACAGGGAACACTGAAGCTTTCTTT.

This CDR3 reads CASSLLIPSGGAGELFF. The CDR3 DNA is TGTGCCAGCAGCTTATTGATCCCTAGCGGGGGGGCCGGGGAGCTGTTTTTT. J is TRBJ2-2 and V is TRBV7-2; 12 positions agree with TRBD2. CDR1 SGHTA and CDR2 FQGNSA come from the germline V gene. With 2 bases clipped from V and 6 bases from J, the junction kept 7 bases outside the gene matches. The CDR3 consists of 17 residues.

This chain joins TRBV19 and TRBJ1-4, with D possibly TRBD1 on 6 matching bases. Germline lookup yields CDR1 LNHDA and CDR2 SQIVND (reference sequence). The CDR3 runs 13 residues. V was pared by 5 bases and J by 4 bases, with 8 bases between. The CDR3 region is CASSPDSNEKLFF. For the CDR3, the DNA is TGTGCCAGTAGTCCGGACAGTAATGAAAAACTGTTTTTT.

The chain recombines TRBV28 with TRBJ2-7; D is possibly TRBD2 (6 bases). The CDR3 is 15 amino acids. Per the germline V gene, CDR1 is MDHEN and CDR2 is SYDVKM. Trimming shortened V by 5 bases and J by 0 bases, and 14 bases separated the two germline ends. CDR3 nucleotides: TGTGCCAGCAGTCGACGGCGGGACTTCTCCTACGAGCAGTACTTC. Amino acid sequence: CASSRRRDFSYEQYF.

This chain connects TRBV19 to TRBJ1-1; 11 nucleotides match TRBD1. V was pared by 5 bases and J by 5 bases, with 4 bases of the junction left unmatched. The V gene's germline CDR1 is LNHDA and CDR2 SQIVND (reference sequence). The CDR3 is made up of 14 amino acids. The CDR3 sequence: CASSSRDRGTEAFF. The CDR3 DNA reads TGTGCCAGTAGTTCCCGGGACAGGGGGACTGAAGCTTTCTTT.

The chain joins TRBV29-1 to TRBJ1-1; TRBD1 is a possible D gene (6 bases). Germline V CDR1 and CDR2: SQVTM, ANQGSEA. The CDR3 covers 12 residues. V lost 5 bases to trimming and J lost 6 bases, with 13 bases between them. The CDR3 region is CSVTGRLPEAFF. The DNA for the CDR3 is TGCAGCGTTACAGGGCGATTGCCTGAAGCTTTCTTT.

The CDR3 DNA sequence: TGTGCCAGCACCTTCGACCCCCAAAGCGGTGGCTACACCTTC. It translates to CASTFDPQSGGYTF. The chain links TRBV3-1 (or the pseudogene TRBV3-2) to TRBJ1-2; no clear D. Germline V CDR1 and CDR2: LGHDT, YNNKEL (reference sequence). This CDR3 region has 14 residues. Trimming cost V 7 bases and J 7 bases, with 19 bases left between them.

The rearrangement joins TRBV4-1 to TRBJ2-1; 14 bases are shared with TRBD2. The CDR3 sequence is 16 residues long. Germline CDR1 is MGHRA and CDR2 is YSYEKL. Trimming took 0 bases from V and 7 from J; bases not matched to a gene: 2. The CDR3 loop reads CASSQDGLAGGNEQFF. CDR3 DNA sequence: TGCGCCAGCAGCCAAGACGGACTAGCGGGAGGAAATGAGCAGTTCTTC.

This chain uses TRBV7-9 with TRBJ2-5, with TRBD1 as a possible D gene (5 bases). CDR1 and CDR2 (germline): SEHNR, FQNEAQ (reference sequence). The CDR3 consists of 12 residues. The germline V and J ends were trimmed by 5 bases and 5 bases, with 9 bases remaining between them. In nucleotides, the CDR3 is TGTGCCAGCAGCCCAGGGTTGGAGACCCAGTACTTC. Protein sequence: CASSPGLETQYF.

The chain recombines TRBV7-9 with TRBJ2-3; no definite D call. The V end was cut by 4 bases, the J end by 3 bases, with 5 bases between. CDR1 is SEHNR and CDR2 is FQNEAQ in the germline V gene (reference sequence). The CDR3 loop spans 12 amino acids. The CDR3 protein is CASSYQTDTQYF. The CDR3 DNA reads TGTGCCAGCAGCTATCAAACAGATACGCAGTATTTT.

V gene TRBV19 combines with J gene TRBJ1-1; D is ambiguous. The CDR3 is 14 amino acids. Germline values: CDR1 LNHDA, CDR2 SQIVND (reference sequence). Trimming took 5 bases from V and 2 from J, leaving 12 bases between them. The CDR3 reads CASSPTPGNTEAFF. The DNA for the CDR3 is TGTGCCAGTAGTCCGACCCCGGGAAACACTGAAGCTTTCTTT.

This chain connects TRBV2 to TRBJ1-4; the D gene is possibly TRBD1 (6 bases). The V gene lost 8 bases and the J gene lost 8 bases, with 15 bases spanning the gap. This CDR3 is 13 amino acids long. Germline CDR1 SNHLY, CDR2 FYNNEI. In nucleotides, the CDR3 is TGTGCCAGCGAGAAGGGGGTTGGGGAAAAACTGTTTTTT. This encodes CASEKGVGEKLFF.

The chain joins TRBV7-9 to TRBJ2-5; TRBD2 is a possible D gene (6 bases). The CDR3 totals 14 residues. The V gene lost 8 bases and the J gene lost 5 bases, with 18 bases spanning the gap. Germline CDR1 reads SEHNR; CDR2 reads FQNEAQ (reference sequence). In DNA form, the CDR3 reads TGTGCCAGCCGGAGGGGCGCCGGTGGGGAGACCCAGTACTTC. Translation gives CASRRGAGGETQYF.

This clone was observed many times. The chain couples TRBV2 to TRBJ2-2, with 10 bases identical to TRBD1. With V trimmed by 6 bases and J by 5 bases, 6 bases remained unmatched. Per the germline V gene, CDR1 is SNHLY and CDR2 is FYNNEI. CDR3 length equals 15 residues. CDR3 in DNA: TGTGCCAGCAGGACCGGGACAGGGGAAACCGGGGAGCTGTTTTTT. This translates into CASRTGTGETGELFF.

The chain recombines TRBV11-1 with TRBJ2-2, with D possibly matching TRBD2 (5 bases). Trimming left V 5 bases short and J 5 bases short, with 18 bases between. CDR3 length equals 16 residues. Germline V gene lookup returns CDR1 SGHAT and CDR2 FQDESV (reference sequence). CDR3 coding DNA: TGTGCCAGCAGCCTCCGCGTGGCGGGTCGGACCGGGGAGCTGTTTTTT. This codes for CASSLRVAGRTGELFF. Together with reference TRBV11-1 and TRBJ2-2, the CDR3 gives the full variable domain: EAEVAQSPRYKITEKSQAVAFWCDPISGHATLYWYRQILGQGPELLVQFQDESVVDDSQLPKDRFSAERLKGVDSTLKIQPAELGDSAMYLCASSLRVAGRTGELFFGEGSRLTVL.

The chain uses TRBV3-1 (or the pseudogene TRBV3-2) and TRBJ2-5, with a weak D call TRBD2 (6 bases). The CDR3 runs 14 residues. The germline CDR1 and CDR2 sequences are LGHDT and YNNKEL (reference sequence). The V end lost 4 bases, the J end lost 4 bases, and 13 bases lay between the germline ends. The DNA for the CDR3 is TGTGCCAGCAGCCTAGGGGCGGGGTTAGAGACCCAGTACTTC. It specifies CASSLGAGLETQYF.

The chain combines TRBV6-2 or TRBV6-3 with TRBJ1-1; D not resolved. The CDR3 totals 16 residues. The V end lost 6 bases, the J end lost 2 bases, and 19 bases lay between the germline ends. CDR1 and CDR2 from the germline V gene are MNHEY and SVGEGT. The CDR3 DNA reads TGTGCCAGCAGCGACTTGGTGAGAGCGCGTAACACTGAAGCTTTCTTT. Its translation: CASSDLVRARNTEAFF.

The chain carries TRBV5-6 and TRBJ2-7, with TRBD2 identical over 7 bases. V was pared by 4 bases and J by 6 bases, with 7 bases of the junction left unmatched. Germline CDR1 is SGHDT and CDR2 is YYEEEE. The CDR3 extends over 13 amino acids. The CDR3 coding sequence is TGTGCCAGCAGCCGCGGGAGATTGGGCGAGCAGTACTTC. Amino acids: CASSRGRLGEQYF. Full variable domain (outside the CDR3, taken from reference TRBV5-6 and TRBJ2-7): DAGVTQSPTHLIKTRGQQVTLRCSPKSGHDTVSWYQQALGQGPQFIFQYYEEEERQRGNFPDRFSGHQFPNYSSELNVNALLLGDSALYLCASSRGRLGEQYFGPGTRLTVT.

The rearrangement links TRBV5-1 to TRBJ2-7; the match to TRBD1 covers 7 bases. The CDR3 spans 12 residues. Germline V gives CDR1 SGHRS, CDR2 YFSETQ. V dropped 3 bases and J dropped 4; count of bases not matched to a gene: 1. CDR3 sequence (DNA): TGCGCCAGCAGCTCGGGACAGTACGAGCAGTACTTC. This codes for CASSSGQYEQYF.